This T cell receptor beta chain was sequenced during a study of cytomegalovirus exposure and HLA in healthy donors. Broader study findings: Later analysis revealed greater clonal expansion in HLA-associated TCR beta chains than in equally common others.

Researchers ran the PCR with 60 Vbeta and 13 Jbeta primers. The assay was immunoSEQ multiplex PCR, and TCRdb's table has in-frame clones only and misses some. The sample carries tens of thousands of clones, around 78% recorded once. Per the germline V gene, CDR1 is SNHLY and CDR2 is FYNNEI. CDR3 size: 15 residues. The junction had 5 bases not matched to a gene; V was cut back by 6 bases and J by 3 bases. A remark on this clone: Its specificity is not known.

The sample was PBMCs. This rearrangement joins TRBV2 to TRBJ2-5; 12 bases are a match to TRBD1. This sequence originates from a man aged 25 to 40 in good health and CMV-seronegative. CDR3 amino acids: CASRGDRGREETQYF. The CDR3 nucleotides read TGTGCCAGCAGGGGGGACAGGGGGCGCGAAGAGACCCAGTACTTC.